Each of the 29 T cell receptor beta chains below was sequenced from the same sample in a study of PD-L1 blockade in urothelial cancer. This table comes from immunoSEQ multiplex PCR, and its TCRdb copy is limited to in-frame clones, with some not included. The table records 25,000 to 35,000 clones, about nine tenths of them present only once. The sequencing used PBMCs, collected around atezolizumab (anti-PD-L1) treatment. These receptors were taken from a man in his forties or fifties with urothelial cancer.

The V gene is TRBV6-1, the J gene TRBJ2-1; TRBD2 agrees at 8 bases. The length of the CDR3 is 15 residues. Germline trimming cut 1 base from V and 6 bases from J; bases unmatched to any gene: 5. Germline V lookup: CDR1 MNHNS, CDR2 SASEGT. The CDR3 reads CASSEGLGRANEQFF. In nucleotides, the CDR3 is TGTGCCAGCAGTGAAGGTCTCGGGAGGGCCAATGAGCAGTTCTTC.

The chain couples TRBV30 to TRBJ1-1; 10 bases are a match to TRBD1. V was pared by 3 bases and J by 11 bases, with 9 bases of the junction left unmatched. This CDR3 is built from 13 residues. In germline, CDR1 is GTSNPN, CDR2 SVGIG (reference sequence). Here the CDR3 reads CAWSPTGGAGAFF. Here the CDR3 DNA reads TGTGCCTGGAGCCCGACAGGGGGCGCAGGCGCTTTCTTT.

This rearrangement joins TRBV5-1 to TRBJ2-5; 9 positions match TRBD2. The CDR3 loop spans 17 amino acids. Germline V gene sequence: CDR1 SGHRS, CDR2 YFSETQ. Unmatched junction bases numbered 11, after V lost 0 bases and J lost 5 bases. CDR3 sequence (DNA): TGCGCCAGCAGCTTGGCCCAACCGGGACTAGCCGCGGAGACCCAGTACTTC. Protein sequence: CASSLAQPGLAAETQYF.

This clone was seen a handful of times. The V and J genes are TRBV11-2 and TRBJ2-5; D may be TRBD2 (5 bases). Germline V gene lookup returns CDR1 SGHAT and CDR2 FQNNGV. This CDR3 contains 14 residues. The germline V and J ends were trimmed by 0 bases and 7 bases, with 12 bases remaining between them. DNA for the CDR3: TGTGCCAGCAGCTTAGATGGGCGGGCTTTGACCCAGTACTTC. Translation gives CASSLDGRALTQYF.

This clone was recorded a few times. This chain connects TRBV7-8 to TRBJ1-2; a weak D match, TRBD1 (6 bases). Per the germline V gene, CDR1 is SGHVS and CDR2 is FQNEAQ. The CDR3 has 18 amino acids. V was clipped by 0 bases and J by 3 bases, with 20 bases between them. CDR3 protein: CASSLAVGGPTGHYGYTF. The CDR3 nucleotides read TGTGCCAGCAGCTTAGCAGTGGGGGGGCCCACAGGGCACTATGGCTACACCTTC.

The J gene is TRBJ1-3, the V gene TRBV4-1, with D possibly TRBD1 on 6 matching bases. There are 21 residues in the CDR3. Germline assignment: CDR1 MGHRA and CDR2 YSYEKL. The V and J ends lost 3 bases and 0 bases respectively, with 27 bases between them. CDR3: CASSHPPPGQGFRDSGNTIYF. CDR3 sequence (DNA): TGCGCCAGCAGCCATCCCCCTCCGGGACAAGGGTTCCGGGACTCTGGAAACACCATATATTTT.

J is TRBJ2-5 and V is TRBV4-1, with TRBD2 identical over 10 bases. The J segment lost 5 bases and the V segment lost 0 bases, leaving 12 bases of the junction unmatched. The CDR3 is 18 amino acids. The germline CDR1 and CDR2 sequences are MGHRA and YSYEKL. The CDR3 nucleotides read TGCGCCAGCAGCCAAGATGTAGCGGGGGGCATCTCTGGGGAGACCCAGTACTTC. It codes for CASSQDVAGGISGETQYF.

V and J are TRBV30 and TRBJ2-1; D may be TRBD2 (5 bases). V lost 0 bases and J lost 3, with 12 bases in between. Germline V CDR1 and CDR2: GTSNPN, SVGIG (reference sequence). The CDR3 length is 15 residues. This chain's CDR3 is CAWSVLSEDYNEQFF. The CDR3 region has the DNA TGTGCCTGGAGTGTACTTAGCGAGGACTACAATGAGCAGTTCTTC.

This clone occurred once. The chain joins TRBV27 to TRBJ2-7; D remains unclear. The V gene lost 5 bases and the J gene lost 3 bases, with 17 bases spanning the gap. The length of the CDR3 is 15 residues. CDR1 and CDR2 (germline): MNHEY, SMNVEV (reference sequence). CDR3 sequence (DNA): TGTGCCAGCAGTCTAACCCAAATCAACCTCTACGAGCAGTACTTC. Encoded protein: CASSLTQINLYEQYF.

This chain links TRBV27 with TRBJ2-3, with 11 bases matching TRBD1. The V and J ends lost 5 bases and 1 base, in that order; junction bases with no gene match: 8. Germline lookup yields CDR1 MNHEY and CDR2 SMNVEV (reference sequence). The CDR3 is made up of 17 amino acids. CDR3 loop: CASSPGQGGSRTDTQYF. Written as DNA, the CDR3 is TGTGCCAGCAGTCCGGGACAGGGGGGCTCTCGCACAGATACGCAGTATTTT.

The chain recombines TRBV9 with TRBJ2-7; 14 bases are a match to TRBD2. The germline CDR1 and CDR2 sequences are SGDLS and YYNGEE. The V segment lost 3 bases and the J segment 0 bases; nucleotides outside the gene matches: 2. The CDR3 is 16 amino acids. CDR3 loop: CASSAGTSGSSYEQYF. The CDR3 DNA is TGTGCCAGCAGCGCCGGGACTAGCGGGAGCTCCTACGAGCAGTACTTC.

The CDR3 region has the DNA TGTGCCAGCACCCAGCCCCGGGCTAGCGGGAGGGTAACCTACAATGAGCAGTTCTTC. It codes for CASTQPRASGRVTYNEQFF. The chain has TRBV27 and TRBJ2-1; 12 bases are shared with TRBD2. V lost 7 bases and J lost 2; bases outside the gene matches: 15. The CDR3 length is 19 residues. CDR1 and CDR2 from the germline V gene are MNHEY and SMNVEV (reference sequence).

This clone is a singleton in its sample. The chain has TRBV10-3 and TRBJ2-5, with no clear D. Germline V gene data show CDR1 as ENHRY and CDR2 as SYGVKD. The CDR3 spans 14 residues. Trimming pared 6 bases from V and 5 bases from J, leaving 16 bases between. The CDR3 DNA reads TGTGCCATCAGGAAGCCTGATAGCATGGAGACCCAGTACTTC. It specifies CAIRKPDSMETQYF.

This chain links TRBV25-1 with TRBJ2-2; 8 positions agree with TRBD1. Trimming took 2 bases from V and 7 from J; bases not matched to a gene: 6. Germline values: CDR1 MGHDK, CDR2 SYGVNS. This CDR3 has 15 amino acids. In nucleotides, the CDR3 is TGTGCCAGCAGTGAACAGGGGGCGCGAGTCGGGGAGCTGTTTTTT. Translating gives CASSEQGARVGELFF.

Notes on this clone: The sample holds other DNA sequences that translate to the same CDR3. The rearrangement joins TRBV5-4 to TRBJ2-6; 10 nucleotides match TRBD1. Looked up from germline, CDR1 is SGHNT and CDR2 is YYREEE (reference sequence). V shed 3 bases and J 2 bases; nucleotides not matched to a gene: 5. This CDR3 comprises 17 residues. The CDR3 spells CASSSPGQGPGANVLTF. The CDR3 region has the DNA TGTGCCAGCAGCTCCCCGGGACAGGGGCCTGGGGCCAACGTCCTGACTTTC.

The CDR3 nucleotides read TGTGCCAGCAGGATATTTGGCCACGAGCAGTACTTC. Amino acids: CASRIFGHEQYF. V usage is TRBV2 and J usage is TRBJ2-7; D unresolved. CDR1 is SNHLY, CDR2 FYNNEI, per germline. This CDR3 has 12 amino acids. V was shortened by 6 bases and J by 5 bases, with 11 bases between the two germline ends.

The CDR3 bases are TGTGCCAGCAGTAGAGGACAGGGGGCTGATGAGCAGTTCTTC. It encodes CASSRGQGADEQFF. V usage is TRBV6-1 and J usage is TRBJ2-1; 11 nucleotides agree with TRBD1. This CDR3 has 14 residues. The trim removed 5 bases at V and 8 bases at J, leaving 5 bases unmatched. Germline loops: CDR1 MNHNS, CDR2 SASEGT.

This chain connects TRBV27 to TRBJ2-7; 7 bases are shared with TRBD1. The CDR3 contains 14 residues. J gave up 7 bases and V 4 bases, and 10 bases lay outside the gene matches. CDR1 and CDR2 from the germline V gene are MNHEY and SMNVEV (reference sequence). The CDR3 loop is CASSSWTGMREQYF. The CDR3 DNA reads TGTGCCAGCAGTTCCTGGACAGGTATGCGAGAGCAGTACTTC.

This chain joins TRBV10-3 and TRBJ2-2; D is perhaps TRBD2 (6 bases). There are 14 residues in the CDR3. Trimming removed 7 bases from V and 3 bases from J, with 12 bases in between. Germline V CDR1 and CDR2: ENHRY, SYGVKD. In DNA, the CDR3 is TGTGCCATCAAGGGCGGGAAGGACACCGGGGAGCTGTTTTTT. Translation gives CAIKGGKDTGELFF.

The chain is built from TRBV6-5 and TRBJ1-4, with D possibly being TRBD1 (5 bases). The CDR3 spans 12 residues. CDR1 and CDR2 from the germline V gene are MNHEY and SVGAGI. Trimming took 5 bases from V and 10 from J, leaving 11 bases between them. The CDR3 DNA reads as TGTGCCAGCAGTACAGGCGGGGGAAAACTGTTTTTT. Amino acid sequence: CASSTGGGKLFF.

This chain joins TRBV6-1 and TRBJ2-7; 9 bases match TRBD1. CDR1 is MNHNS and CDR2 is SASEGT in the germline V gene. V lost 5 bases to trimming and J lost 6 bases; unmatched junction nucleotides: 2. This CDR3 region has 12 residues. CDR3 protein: CASSRGQGEQYF. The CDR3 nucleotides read TGTGCCAGCAGTCGGGGACAGGGCGAGCAGTACTTC.

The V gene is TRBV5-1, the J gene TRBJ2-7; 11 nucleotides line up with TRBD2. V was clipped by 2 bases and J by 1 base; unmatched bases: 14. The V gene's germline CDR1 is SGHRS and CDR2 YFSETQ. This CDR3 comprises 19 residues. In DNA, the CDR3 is TGCGCCAGCAGCTTCGGATCCCGGGGTAGCGGGAGGGGGTCCTACGAGCAGTACTTC. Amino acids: CASSFGSRGSGRGSYEQYF.

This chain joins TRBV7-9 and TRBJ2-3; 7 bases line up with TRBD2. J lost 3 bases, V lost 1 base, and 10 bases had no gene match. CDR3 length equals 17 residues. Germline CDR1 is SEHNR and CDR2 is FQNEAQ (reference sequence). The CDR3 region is CASSLGSSGAGTDTQYF. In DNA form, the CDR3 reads TGTGCCAGCAGCTTAGGGTCGAGCGGGGCAGGGACAGATACGCAGTATTTT.

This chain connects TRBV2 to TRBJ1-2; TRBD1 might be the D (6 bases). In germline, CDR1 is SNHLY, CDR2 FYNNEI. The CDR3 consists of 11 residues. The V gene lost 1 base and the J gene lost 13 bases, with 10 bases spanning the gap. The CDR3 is CASSEEGGSTF. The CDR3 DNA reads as TGTGCCAGCAGTGAAGAAGGGGGTTCCACCTTC. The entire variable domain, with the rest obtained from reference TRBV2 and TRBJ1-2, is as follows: EPEVTQTPSHQVTQMGQEVILRCVPISNHLYFYWYRQILGQKVEFLVSFYNNEISEKSEIFDDQFSVERPDGSNFTLKIRSTKLEDSAMYFCASSEEGGSTFGSGTRLTVV.

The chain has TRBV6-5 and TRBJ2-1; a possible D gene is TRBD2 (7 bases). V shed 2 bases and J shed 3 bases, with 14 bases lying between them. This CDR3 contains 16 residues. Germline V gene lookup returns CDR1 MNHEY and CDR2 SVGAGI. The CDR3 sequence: CASSYGGGVNYNEQFF. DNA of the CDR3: TGTGCCAGCAGTTACGGCGGGGGCGTTAACTACAATGAGCAGTTCTTC.

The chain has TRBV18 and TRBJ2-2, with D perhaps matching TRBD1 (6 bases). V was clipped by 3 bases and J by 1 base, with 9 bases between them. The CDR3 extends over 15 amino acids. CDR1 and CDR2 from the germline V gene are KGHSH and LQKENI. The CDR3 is CASSPRTENTGELFF. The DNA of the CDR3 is TGTGCCAGCTCACCGCGGACAGAGAACACCGGGGAGCTGTTTTTT. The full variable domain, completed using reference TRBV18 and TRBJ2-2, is NAGVMQNPRHLVRRRGQEARLRCSPMKGHSHVYWYRQLPEEGLKFMVYLQKENIIDESGMPKERFSAEFPKEGPSILRIQQVVRGDSAAYFCASSPRTENTGELFFGEGSRLTVL.

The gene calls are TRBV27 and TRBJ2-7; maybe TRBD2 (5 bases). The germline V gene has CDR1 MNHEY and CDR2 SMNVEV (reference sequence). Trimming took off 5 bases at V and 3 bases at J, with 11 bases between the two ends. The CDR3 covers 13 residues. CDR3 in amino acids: CASSPARDYEQYF. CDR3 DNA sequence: TGTGCCAGCAGTCCCGCGAGGGACTACGAGCAGTACTTC.

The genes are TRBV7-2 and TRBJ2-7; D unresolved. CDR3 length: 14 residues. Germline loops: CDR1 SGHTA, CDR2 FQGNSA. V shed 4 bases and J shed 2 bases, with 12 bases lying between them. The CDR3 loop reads CASSSLTVPYEQYF. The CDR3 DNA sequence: TGTGCCAGCAGCTCCTTAACAGTGCCCTACGAGCAGTACTTC.

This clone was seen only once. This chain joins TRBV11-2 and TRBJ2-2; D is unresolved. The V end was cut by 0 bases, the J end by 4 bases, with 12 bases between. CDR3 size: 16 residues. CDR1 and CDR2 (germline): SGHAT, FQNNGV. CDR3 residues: CASSLDPPGLTGELFF. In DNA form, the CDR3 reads TGTGCCAGCAGCTTAGATCCACCAGGTCTCACCGGGGAGCTGTTTTTT.